This T cell receptor (beta chain) was documented in a study of identical twins. General study results and limits: One should note that invariant MAIT and iNKT cells could partly confound zero-insertion analyses.

Germline loops: CDR1 MNHEY, CDR2 SMNVEV (reference sequence). The CDR3 spans 13 residues. The V and J ends lost 8 bases and 0 bases respectively, with 9 bases between them. Each donor (without exception) was a healthy Caucasian. TCRdb analysed the 5' RACE reads with MiXCR anew, one entry per CDR3 protein. Here the sample spans nearly 900,000 distinct CDR3 sequences, roughly an eighth being singletons. Notes on this clonotype: The antigen remains undetermined.

These data also formed part of another study, on yellow fever vaccine responses in identical twins.

The source of this sequence is a woman aged 18-30 years in good health. Sample: PBMCs. The J gene is TRBJ2-3, the V gene TRBV27; D not resolved. Here the CDR3 DNA reads TGTGCCAGCTGGAAGTCAAGCACAGATACGCAGTATTTT. Its translation: CASWKSSTDTQYF.